A single T cell receptor (beta chain) is shown here with its context. The antigen it binds to is not known. No clone much larger than this one lies a single base away; base qualities are absent. The sample is drawn from a study of T cell responses to AZD1222 COVID-19 vaccine (dated by TCRdb to the early 2020s). Some background on the complete study: TCR sequencing was performed for approximately 240 trial participants, of whom around 210 were given two doses of AZD1222 and around 25 were given two doses of MenACWY control vaccine. Trial participants were enrolled by age into subgroups of 18-55, 56-69 and 70-plus years, and roughly 150, 30 and 60 TCR-sequenced participants, respectively, were included in these subgroups. Broad study findings and their caveats: In the small 56-69-year group, the increase in depth fell short of significance, most likely because of low power. CD4 TCRs associated with the vaccine covered the entire spike protein, and the dominant responses were in regions 160-218 and 743-854. Because no day 14 peak-response samples were available, the repertoires could be characterized only after the peak T cell response. Nearly half of unique spike-specific TCRs reportedly recognized epitopes outside regions mutated in the B.1.351 and B.1.1.7 variants. Most participants were white British and females outnumbered males, and the authors suggested that clonal diversity may have been underestimated. Conclusions about previously exposed vaccinees are limited because only 6 or 7 AZD1222 recipients were SARS-CoV-2 seropositive at baseline. A significant rise in spike-specific TCR breadth and depth was observed after two AZD1222 doses relative to day 0 and relative to MenACWY recipients.

The CDR3 regions of human TCRbeta chains were analyzed by immunosequencing. Per the source publication's procedure: TCRs in the repertoires were matched against a reference library of SARS-CoV-2-specific TCRs that had been generated with the MIRA antigen-specificity platform. Breadth was defined as the fraction of unique TCRs that were SARS-CoV-2-associated, and depth was defined as the fraction of total T cells that were SARS-CoV-2-associated. Using the MIRA data, every spike-specific TCR was mapped to the spike region that the TCR reacted to and assigned to either a CD4 or a CD8 class. Log10-transformed breadth and depth values were compared by one-way ANOVA with Sidak's multiple comparisons tests. Held by TCRdb, this immuneACCESS table contains in-frame sequences only and omits some clones. Under half of the omission traces to an unresolved V gene where checked; the cause of the rest is unknown. V, J and clone size were drawn from that table, and D and trimming were deduced from the DNA. The sample contains 70,000 to 95,000 clones, roughly 91% of them found a single time. Of the sample, 4.5% to 5% falls within the top ten clones.

The label giving this sample's time point can be read as: about 28 days (+/-7) after the second vaccine dose. AZD1222 recipients whose second dose came at about 4 weeks and those whose second dose came at about 12 weeks were combined into one group, since spike-specific TCR depth and breadth did not differ between the two schedules. Vaccinee samples came from UK trials COV001 and COV002, including a single-blind randomized controlled phase 2/3 trial of AZD1222 (ChAdOx1 nCoV-19) in healthy adults. Trial participant PBMC samples were collected at day 0 and day 28 after the second dose for TCRbeta chain sequencing. Measured from the cysteine to the phenylalanine, the CDR3 is 14 residues long. The only DNA kept is the CDR3, 42 bases in frame from the first base. Looking up the germline V gene yields CDR1 SQVTM and CDR2 ANQGSEA. At the junction V is shortened by 4 bases and J by 4 bases, with 16 bases in between.

The sequence was collected from an adult who received the AZD1222 COVID-19 vaccine. The chain couples TRBV29-1 to TRBJ1-2; tentative D gene TRBD1, with 5 bases matching. The material was peripheral blood, obtained 28 days after the second AZD1222 dose. The DNA reads TGCAGCGTTGGACAAGACGTCGGGGGCTATGGCTACACCTTC. The resulting protein is CSVGQDVGGYGYTF. Beyond the CDR3, the reference TRBV29-1 and TRBJ1-2 genes provide the residues; the full variable domain reads: SAVISQKPSRDICQRGTSLTIQCQVDSQVTMMFWYRQQPGQSLTLIATANQGSEATYESGFVIDKFPISRPNLTFSTLTVSNMSPEDSSIYLCSVGQDVGGYGYTFGSGTRLTVV.